The present T cell receptor beta chain was sequenced within a study of CD8 T cells in Susac syndrome. Random hexamers primed reverse transcription of about 0.5 to 1 ug RNA. MiXCR was run by TCRdb on the immunoSEQ multiplex PCR reads, yielding one entry per CDR3 protein. The sample records a few hundred thousand distinct CDR3 sequences, approximately 95% being singletons. The CDR3 is 18 residues long. V dropped 0 bases and J dropped 0 bases, with 16 bases sitting between them. Germline CDR1 reads KGHDR; CDR2 reads SFDVKD. Sequencing used CD4+ T cells from PBMCs. The receptor comes from a human donor with multiple sclerosis. V is TRBV24-1 and J is TRBJ2-5, with D possibly being TRBD1 (8 bases). The CDR3 nucleotides are TGTGCCACCAGTGATTTGACAGGGGGAGGGGGGCACCAAGAGACCCAGTACTTC. It encodes CATSDLTGGGGHQETQYF.